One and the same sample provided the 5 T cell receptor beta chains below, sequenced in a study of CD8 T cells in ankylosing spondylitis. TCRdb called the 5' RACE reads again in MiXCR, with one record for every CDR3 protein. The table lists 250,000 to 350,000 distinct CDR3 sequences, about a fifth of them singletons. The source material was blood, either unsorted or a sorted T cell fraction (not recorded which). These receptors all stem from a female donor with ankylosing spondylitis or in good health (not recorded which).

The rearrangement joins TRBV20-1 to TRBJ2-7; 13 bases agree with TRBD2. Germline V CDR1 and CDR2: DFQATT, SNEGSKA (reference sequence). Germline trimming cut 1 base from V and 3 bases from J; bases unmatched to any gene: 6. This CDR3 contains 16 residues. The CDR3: CSARVPLAGGIYEQYF. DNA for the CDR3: TGCAGTGCTAGAGTTCCACTAGCGGGAGGGATCTACGAGCAGTACTTC.

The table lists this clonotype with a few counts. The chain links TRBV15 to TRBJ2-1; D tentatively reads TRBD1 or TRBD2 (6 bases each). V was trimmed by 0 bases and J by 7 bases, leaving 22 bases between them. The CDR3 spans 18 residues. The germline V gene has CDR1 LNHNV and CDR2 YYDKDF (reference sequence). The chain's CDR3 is CATSREPEGVGYLNEQFF. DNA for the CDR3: TGTGCCACCAGCAGAGAGCCGGAGGGGGTGGGATACTTGAATGAGCAGTTCTTC.

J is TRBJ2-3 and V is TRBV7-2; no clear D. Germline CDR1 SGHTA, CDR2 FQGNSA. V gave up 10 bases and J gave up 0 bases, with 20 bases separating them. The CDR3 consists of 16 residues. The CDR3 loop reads CATQAQPRTSTDTQYF. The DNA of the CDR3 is TGTGCCACTCAAGCACAGCCCAGGACCAGCACAGATACGCAGTATTTT.

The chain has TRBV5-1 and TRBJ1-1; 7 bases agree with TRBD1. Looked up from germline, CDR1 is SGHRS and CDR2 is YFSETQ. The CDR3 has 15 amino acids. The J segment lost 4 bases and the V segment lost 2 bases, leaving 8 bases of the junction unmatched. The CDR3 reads CASSLRQGRSTEAFF. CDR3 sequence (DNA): TGCGCCAGCAGCTTACGACAGGGCAGGAGCACTGAAGCTTTCTTT.

CDR3 nucleotides: TGTGCCAGCAGATCAGCAGGGGAGAACACTGAAGCTTTCTTT. Translation: CASRSAGENTEAFF. The V and J genes are TRBV12-3 or TRBV12-4 and TRBJ1-1; maybe TRBD1 (6 bases). Trimming took off 6 bases at V and 1 base at J, with 12 bases between the two ends. The CDR3 is 14 amino acids.